This T cell receptor (beta chain) is from a study of OX40 agonist ivuxolimab in advanced cancers. The method was immunoSEQ multiplex PCR; TCRdb's version includes in-frame clones alone and lacks a portion of them. In the table there are about 64,000 clones, roughly 80% of which are singletons. With 3 bases removed from V and 2 bases from J, the gap between germline ends came to 11 bases. The germline CDR1 and CDR2 sequences are LNHDA and SQIVND (reference sequence). This CDR3 has 14 residues. The chain employs TRBV19 and TRBJ2-7, with a weak D call TRBD1 (7 bases). The sequencing used CD4+ or CD8+ T cells sorted from blood, collected in a trial of the OX40 agonist ivuxolimab. The receptor was derived from an adult with an advanced solid tumor such as melanoma, head and neck, liver or kidney cancer. This chain's CDR3 is CASSMARGAYEQYF. The CDR3 DNA reads TGTGCCAGTAGTATGGCCAGGGGGGCCTACGAGCAGTACTTC.